One T cell receptor beta chain is described in this entry. This CDR3 region has 13 residues. Germline loops: CDR1 SGHTA, CDR2 FQGNSA. V lost 1 base to trimming and J lost 8 bases, with 9 bases between them. It was with 60 Vbeta and 13 Jbeta primers that the PCR ran. Using immunoSEQ multiplex PCR, the repertoire was profiled, and TCRdb retains in-frame clones only, with some absent. The sample carries 150,000 to 200,000 clones, 75% recorded once. The data were taken from a study of cytomegalovirus exposure and HLA in healthy donors. The specimen was PBMCs. This chain uses TRBV7-2 with TRBJ1-5; D not resolved. The TCR comes from a man younger than 35 in good health and CMV-seropositive. The CDR3 sequence: CASSLGVLEPQHF. The DNA of the CDR3 is TGTGCCAGCAGCTTAGGAGTTCTAGAGCCCCAGCATTTT. Full variable domain (outside the CDR3, taken from reference TRBV7-2 and TRBJ1-5): GAGVSQSPSNKVTEKGKDVELRCDPISGHTALYWYRQSLGQGLEFLIYFQGNSAPDKSGLPSDRFSAERTGGSVSTLTIQRTQQEDSAVYLCASSLGVLEPQHFGDGTRLSIL.